This is a list of T cell receptor beta chains from one sample in a study of long-term antiretroviral therapy in people with HIV. Method: immunoSEQ multiplex PCR; TCRdb's copy keeps in-frame clones and lacks some. Among around 24,000 clones listed, around 80% were seen once. Here the sequenced sample was unsorted PBMCs, taken 0.5 years after starting antiretroviral therapy. These receptors were collected from a woman between 40 and 55 years old with HIV. CDR3s include the opening cysteine and the closing phenylalanine or tryptophan. D genes are given only for firm matches. Some rows mark clone size as missing; the rest say once, few, many or name a class of expanded clone.

j_call | clone_size | d_call | v_call | cdr3_nt | cdr3_aa
TRBJ1-1 | . | TRBD1 | TRBV27 | TGTGCCAGCAGTTACAGACAGGGTCTATGGAACACTGAAGCTTTCTTT | CASSYRQGLWNTEAFF
TRBJ2-7 | . | . | TRBV6-1 | TGTGCCAGCAGGGACGGGGCCGGCGAGCAGTACTTC | CASRDGAGEQYF
TRBJ1-6 | . | . | TRBV5-1 | TGCGCCAGCAGCTTTGGGGGGGACGGTTCACCCCTCCACTTT | CASSFGGDGSPLHF
TRBJ2-4 | . | TRBD2 | TRBV15 | TGTGCCACCAGCAGAGATAACGGGGGGGGCTGGCTGGGCATTCAGTACTTC | CATSRDNGGGWLGIQYF
TRBJ1-4 | . | . | TRBV6-6 | TGTGCCAGCAGTGCCAGTGAAAAACTGTTTTTT | CASSASEKLFF
TRBJ1-5 | . | . | TRBV5-8 | TGTGCCAGCAGCTTTCTTAGGGAGACAATTAGCAATCAGCCCCAGCATTTT | CASSFLRETISNQPQHF
TRBJ1-4 | few | TRBD1 | TRBV2 | TGTGCCAGCAGAACGGACAGGGCAGCTAATGAAAAACTGTTTTTT | CASRTDRAANEKLFF
TRBJ2-2 | . | TRBD1 | TRBV2 | TGTGCCACTTCCATCCAGGGGGTTCAGACCGGGGAGCTGTTTTTT | CATSIQGVQTGELFF
TRBJ2-7 | . | TRBD2 | TRBV5-4 | TGTGCCAGCAGCACGCATCGGTTAGATCTAGCGGGGGGGTTGGGCTACGAGCAGTACTTC | CASSTHRLDLAGGLGYEQYF
TRBJ1-6 | . | . | TRBV2 | TGTGCCAGCACTCCGGAGCCTCATAATTCACCCCTCCACTTT | CASTPEPHNSPLHF
TRBJ2-7 | medium-sized | . | TRBV5-5 | TGTGCCAGCAGCTTGTATGATGACGAGCAGTACTTC | CASSLYDDEQYF
TRBJ2-7 | . | . | TRBV5-1 | TGCGCCAGCAGCCCGTCAGGGGTCTACGAGCAGTACTTC | CASSPSGVYEQYF
TRBJ1-2 | . | TRBD1 | TRBV4-1 | TGCGCCAGCAGCAAAGGGACAGGGAATGACTATGGCTACACCTTC | CASSKGTGNDYGYTF
TRBJ1-4 | . | TRBD1 | TRBV6-1 | TGTGCCAGCAGCTGGGACAGGCGGTCCGAAAAACTGTTTTTT | CASSWDRRSEKLFF
TRBJ1-2 | . | . | TRBV5-1 | TGCGCCAGCAGCGATCCGGACGTCAACTATGGCTACACCTTC | CASSDPDVNYGYTF
TRBJ2-5 | . | . | TRBV14 | TGTGCCAGCAGCCAGGCCAGAGATGGGACCCAGTACTTC | CASSQARDGTQYF
TRBJ2-1 | . | . | TRBV2 | TGCGCCAGCAGTGAAACCGGGGGAAGCTCCTACAATGAGCAGTTCTTC | CASSETGGSSYNEQFF
TRBJ2-2 | . | . | TRBV5-4 | TGTGCCAGCAGCTCCTACACCGGGGAGCTGTTTTTT | CASSSYTGELFF
TRBJ1-5 | . | . | TRBV28 | TGTGCCAGCACCACTTACAGGCTAAATCAGCCCCAGCATTTT | CASTTYRLNQPQHF
TRBJ2-3 | few | . | TRBV7-6 | TGTGCCAGCAGCTTAGGGTCTAGCACAGATACGCAGTATTTT | CASSLGSSTDTQYF
TRBJ1-1 | . | . | TRBV7-2 | TGTGCCAGCAGCAGAAGGGACGGTGGAGGCACTGAAGCTTTCTTT | CASSRRDGGGTEAFF
TRBJ1-4 | . | TRBD1 | TRBV6-1 | TGTGCCAGCAGTGAAACAGGGGTTGAAAAACTGTTTTTT | CASSETGVEKLFF